Described below is a single T cell receptor beta chain sequence and its context. No antigen is known for it. No base qualities exist here, and no much larger clone lies one base off it. This sample stems from a study of cytomegalovirus exposure and HLA in healthy donors (dated by TCRdb to the late 2010s). Regarding the study in general: The 550 to 750 repertoires of the first cohort and the 110 or so validation repertoires were produced on the same platform, according to a later analysis. The study was designed to test whether signatures of past pathogen exposure could be identified by cataloging public T cell receptors. A separate validation cohort of about 110 different subjects was used in addition to the approximately 700-subject first cohort. To predict cytomegalovirus infection status, the study combined high-throughput TCR immunosequencing, statistical association of individual TCRs with disease status, and machine learning.

Overall study results and their limits: The validation cohort had no HLA typing available for a later analysis, so co-occurrence within that cohort was assessed over all 130 or so repertoires. In vitro tests confirmed that a few of the cytomegalovirus-associated TCR beta chains recognize cytomegalovirus antigens. A later analysis found that TCRs clustered in the first cohort also tended to co-occur in the 130 or so validation repertoires, with about 94% of cluster scores above 0. The classifier was reported to diagnose cytomegalovirus status with high specificity and sensitivity in both the original and validation cohorts. In the study, 150 to 200 TCR beta chains were listed as associated with cytomegalovirus. Most TCR sequences were seen in very few donors, while some public TCRs were found in many individuals. The authors suggested that the approach could potentially be generalized to other disease states and immunological phenotypes.

At the junction V is shortened by 7 bases and J by 1 base, with 9 bases in between. The CDR3 goes from the cysteine to the phenylalanine over 13 residues. The kept DNA is CDR3 alone, 39 bases in frame from the first base. For CDR1 and CDR2, the germline V gene lists SGHRS and YFSETQ. The method behind the library was the immunoSEQ multiplex PCR assay. The original methods were these. To diagnose cytomegalovirus status from the catalog of TCR beta chain sequences, a statistical classification framework was built. TCRdb took this table from immuneACCESS and kept in-frame rearrangements with V and J called. Such tables lack part of the clones; where checked against another copy, unresolved V genes explain under half of the gap, and the rest is unexplained. V, J and clone size were drawn from that table, and D and trimming were deduced from the DNA. The sample contains 90,000 or so clones, around 85% of them found a single time. 20% to 25% of the sample is in the top ten clones.

The donors belonged to the validation cohort of about 130 subjects, which was separate from the roughly 670-subject first cohort. This clonotype originated in a man aged 18 to 30 in good health and CMV-seropositive. The sample taken for sequencing was PBMCs. The rearrangement combines TRBV5-1 with TRBJ1-5; a tentative D match to TRBD1 spans 6 bases. In nucleotide form, the sequence is TGCGCCAGCCGGACAGACAGCAATCAGCCCCAGCATTTT. Its coded protein is CASRTDSNQPQHF. Reference TRBV5-1 and TRBJ1-5 proteins supply the regions before and after the CDR3; the full variable domain is: KAGVTQTPRYLIKTRGQQVTLSCSPISGHRSVSWYQQTPGQGLQFLFEYFSETQRNKGNFPGRFSGRQFSNSRSEMNVSTLELGDSALYLCASRTDSNQPQHFGDGTRLSIL.